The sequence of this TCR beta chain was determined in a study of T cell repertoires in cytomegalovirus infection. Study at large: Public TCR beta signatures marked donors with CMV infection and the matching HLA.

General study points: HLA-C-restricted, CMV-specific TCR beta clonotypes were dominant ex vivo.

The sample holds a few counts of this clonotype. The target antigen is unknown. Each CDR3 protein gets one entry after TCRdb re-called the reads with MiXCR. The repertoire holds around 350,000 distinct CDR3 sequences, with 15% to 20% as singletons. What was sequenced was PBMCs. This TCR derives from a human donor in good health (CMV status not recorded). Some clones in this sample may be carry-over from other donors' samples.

CDR3 sequence: CASSGQGNTGELFF. In nucleotides, the CDR3 is TGTGCCAGCAGTGGTCAGGGGAACACCGGGGAGCTGTTTTTT. The rearrangement joins TRBV6-4 to TRBJ2-2; D is possibly TRBD1 (5 bases). CDR1 and CDR2 (germline): MRHNA, SNTAGT. The CDR3 runs to 14 residues. V was trimmed by 4 bases and J by 1 base, leaving 7 bases between them.